One sample yielded the 14 T cell receptor beta chains listed below, sequenced in a study of cytomegalovirus exposure and HLA in healthy donors. Data came from immunoSEQ multiplex PCR; TCRdb stores just in-frame clones and leaves some out. Of 71,000 or so clones in the sample, 94% were seen once. The sequenced material came from PBMCs. These receptors were taken from a woman aged 18-29 years in good health and CMV-seronegative.

This chain connects TRBV2 to TRBJ2-5, with TRBD2 matching over 7 bases. J was trimmed by 5 bases and V by 6 bases; bases with no gene match: 6. The CDR3 runs 13 residues. Germline V gene data show CDR1 as SNHLY and CDR2 as FYNNEI. The CDR3, as DNA: TGTGCCAGCAGGGGGTTCGGGAGGGAGACCCAGTACTTC. Amino acids: CASRGFGRETQYF.

The V gene is TRBV11-3, the J gene TRBJ2-7, with TRBD2 as a possible D gene (6 bases). Trimming took 5 bases from V and 2 from J, leaving 19 bases between them. The CDR3 covers 16 residues. Per the germline V gene, CDR1 is SGHNT and CDR2 is YENEEA. The CDR3 nucleotides read TGTGCCAGCAGCCCGGGGCGTGGTTCGGGGGCCTACGAGCAGTACTTC. Its translation: CASSPGRGSGAYEQYF. The full variable domain, rest sourced from reference TRBV11-3 and TRBJ2-7, is EAGVVQSPRYKIIEKKQPVAFWCNPISGHNTLYWYLQNLGQGPELLIRYENEEAVDDSQLPKDRFSAERLKGVDSTLKIQPAELGDSAVYLCASSPGRGSGAYEQYFGPGTRLTVT.

This clone was counted between two and nine times. The genes are TRBV6-1 and TRBJ2-1, with a possible D match to TRBD1 (5 bases). V was clipped by 1 base and J by 0 bases, with 7 bases between them. Germline V gene lookup returns CDR1 MNHNS and CDR2 SASEGT. The CDR3 consists of 15 residues. CDR3 sequence: CASSEGGGSYNEQFF. The CDR3 nucleotides are TGTGCCAGCAGTGAAGGGGGCGGCTCCTACAATGAGCAGTTCTTC.

V gene TRBV6-1 combines with J gene TRBJ2-7, with 7 bases identical to TRBD1. CDR1 MNHNS and CDR2 SASEGT come from the germline V gene. Trimming cost V 1 base and J 0 bases; bases outside gene matches: 6. The CDR3 is 16 residues long. The CDR3 here is CASSEDAWDSSYEQYF. The CDR3 coding sequence is TGTGCCAGCAGTGAAGATGCTTGGGACAGCTCCTACGAGCAGTACTTC.

The chain uses TRBV7-2 and TRBJ2-1; the match to TRBD2 covers 14 bases. In germline, CDR1 is SGHTA, CDR2 FQGNSA. This CDR3 has 16 amino acids. The V and J ends lost 1 base and 6 bases, in that order; junction bases with no gene match: 2. CDR3 DNA sequence: TGTGCCAGCAGCTTAGGTGGACTAGCGGGAGGCAATGAGCAGTTCTTC. This sequence encodes CASSLGGLAGGNEQFF.

In regard to this clone: One end of the junction varies from germline; a read error may be responsible. This chain joins TRBV27 and TRBJ2-7; no firm D call. Germline V lookup: CDR1 MNHEY, CDR2 SMNVEV (reference sequence). The length of the CDR3 is 15 residues. The CDR3 sequence is CASGLGEPRSYEQYF. In DNA form, the CDR3 reads TGTGCCAGCGGTTTAGGTGAGCCCCGCTCCTACGAGCAGTACTTC.

This chain connects TRBV27 to TRBJ2-5; 9 nucleotides agree with TRBD2. There are 16 residues in the CDR3. The V and J ends lost 6 bases and 1 base, in that order; junction bases with no gene match: 9. The germline gives CDR1 MNHEY, CDR2 SMNVEV (reference sequence). This CDR3 is CASRGFAGGVQETQYF. The CDR3 nucleotides read TGTGCCAGCAGGGGGTTCGCGGGAGGGGTCCAAGAGACCCAGTACTTC.

V is TRBV25-1 and J is TRBJ1-1, with 8 bases fitting TRBD1. Germline loops: CDR1 MGHDK, CDR2 SYGVNS. CDR3 length: 15 amino acids. V lost 4 bases, J lost 3 bases, and 7 bases stayed unmatched. CDR3 DNA sequence: TGTGCCAGCAGTGCACGGACAGGGTGGGACACTGAAGCTTTCTTT. Protein sequence: CASSARTGWDTEAFF.

This sequence joins TRBV7-2 and TRBJ1-1; 8 bases are shared with TRBD1. V lost 5 bases to trimming and J lost 5 bases; unmatched junction nucleotides: 10. The germline V gene encodes CDR1 SGHTA and CDR2 FQGNSA. The CDR3 has 15 amino acids. The CDR3 loop reads CASSQGQGWGTEAFF. CDR3 nucleotide sequence: TGTGCCAGCAGCCAAGGACAGGGATGGGGTACTGAAGCTTTCTTT.

The V gene is TRBV13, the J gene TRBJ1-2, with D possibly matching TRBD1 (5 bases). The germline V and J ends were trimmed by 5 bases and 6 bases, with 19 bases remaining between them. The germline V gene has CDR1 PRHDT and CDR2 FYEKMQ (reference sequence). The length of the CDR3 is 15 residues. CDR3 coding DNA: TGTGCCAGCAGCGGGGGGGACCGTCGTATTGATGGCTACACCTTC. This encodes CASSGGDRRIDGYTF.

V usage is TRBV30 and J usage is TRBJ2-3; 11 bases align to TRBD2. This CDR3 spans 16 amino acids. With V trimmed by 3 bases and J by 4 bases, 9 bases remained unmatched. Looked up from germline, CDR1 is GTSNPN and CDR2 is SVGIG (reference sequence). CDR3 in amino acids: CAWRRIAGGVPDTQYF. DNA of the CDR3: TGTGCCTGGAGGAGGATAGCGGGGGGGGTACCAGATACGCAGTATTTT.

The chain carries TRBV10-3 and TRBJ1-2, with 7 bases identical to TRBD1. The germline V gene encodes CDR1 ENHRY and CDR2 SYGVKD. The junction had 5 bases not matched to a gene; V was cut back by 8 bases and J by 5 bases. This CDR3 has 12 amino acids. CDR3 region: CAIWDSGYGYTF. The CDR3 DNA reads as TGTGCCATCTGGGACAGTGGATATGGCTACACCTTC.

The V call is TRBV7-6, the J call TRBJ2-2, with 10 bases matching TRBD1. V shed 5 bases and J 4 bases; nucleotides not matched to a gene: 4. Germline loops: CDR1 SGHVS, CDR2 FNYEAQ. This CDR3 is 15 amino acids long. CDR3 protein: CASSPGQGVTGELFF. The CDR3 DNA reads as TGTGCCAGCAGCCCCGGACAGGGGGTCACCGGGGAGCTGTTTTTT.

V gene TRBV7-2 combines with J gene TRBJ1-3; D remains ambiguous. This CDR3 has 13 residues. Germline CDR1 and CDR2: SGHTA and FQGNSA. The germline V and J ends were trimmed by 2 bases and 4 bases, with 6 bases remaining between them. CDR3 region: CASSLLLGNTIYF. CDR3 coding DNA: TGTGCCAGCAGCTTACTATTGGGAAACACCATATATTTT.